This TCR beta chain was sequenced during a study of OX40 agonist ivuxolimab in advanced cancers. A word on this clone: A much more abundant neighbour one base away suggests this may be a read error. Other nucleotide sequences in the sample specify the same CDR3.

The assay was immunoSEQ multiplex PCR, and TCRdb's table has in-frame clones only and misses some. The repertoire holds approximately 18,000 clones, with roughly nine tenths as singletons. Germline values: CDR1 SNHLY, CDR2 FYNNEI. The CDR3 spans 10 residues. V was clipped by 3 bases and J by 4 bases, with 1 base between them. Source: CD4+ or CD8+ T cells sorted from blood, taken in a trial of the OX40 agonist ivuxolimab. The chain joins TRBV2 to TRBJ2-7; D gene uncertain. The sequence was collected from an adult with an advanced solid tumor such as melanoma, head and neck, liver or kidney cancer. As DNA, the CDR3 is TGTGCCAGCAGTGATTACGAGCAGTACTTC. This encodes CASSDYEQYF.